The 5 T cell receptor beta chains below all came from one sample that was sequenced in a study of OX40 agonist ivuxolimab in advanced cancers. Only in-frame clones appear in the TCRdb table, and some are missing; sequencing was by immunoSEQ multiplex PCR. The sample yields about 35,000 clones, around 85% seen once. Sequencing was performed on CD4+ or CD8+ T cells sorted from blood, taken in a trial of the OX40 agonist ivuxolimab. Every receptor here comes from an adult with an advanced solid tumor such as melanoma, head and neck, liver or kidney cancer.

As for this clone: This same CDR3 is encoded by further DNA sequences in the sample. DNA for the CDR3: TGTGCCAGCAGTGACCCCCTGGGGTACACCTTC. Encoded protein: CASSDPLGYTF. This chain links TRBV9 with TRBJ1-2; D gene ambiguous. V was pared by 5 bases and J by 11 bases, with 13 bases between. Germline V gene data show CDR1 as SGDLS and CDR2 as YYNGEE. This CDR3 comprises 11 residues.

This clone was seen a few times. The rearrangement uses TRBV7-9 and TRBJ2-1, with 9 nucleotides matching TRBD1. The V and J ends lost 4 bases and 15 bases, in that order; junction bases with no gene match: 4. CDR1 is SEHNR, CDR2 FQNEAQ, per germline (reference sequence). This CDR3 comprises 11 residues. In DNA form, the CDR3 reads TGTGCCAGCAGCTCCGGACAGGGGAGGTTCTTC. The encoded protein is CASSSGQGRFF. Full variable domain (rest looked up from reference TRBV7-9 and TRBJ2-1): DTGVSQNPRHKITKRGQNVTFRCDPISEHNRLYWYRQTLGQGPEFLTYFQNEAQLEKSRLLSDRFSAERPKGSFSTLEIQRTEQGDSAMYLCASSSGQGRFFGPGTRLTVL.

This clone appeared once. The rearrangement uses TRBV7-9 and TRBJ2-3; possibly TRBD1 for D (5 bases). CDR1 and CDR2 from the germline V gene are SEHNR and FQNEAQ (reference sequence). Trimming removed 2 bases at V and 6 bases at J, with 15 bases between. CDR3 length equals 15 residues. CDR3 region: CASSLLGPSGDTQYF. CDR3 coding DNA: TGTGCCAGCAGCTTACTGGGGCCGTCAGGGGATACGCAGTATTTT.

This chain links TRBV1 with TRBJ2-1; the tabulated D call, TRBD1, remains unverified against the DNA. TRBV1 is recorded as a pseudogene. There are 18 residues in the CDR3. The CDR3 DNA is TGCACCAGCAGCCAAGCAAGGCATCAGGGGGGCCGCGTCAATGAGCAGTTCTTC. Protein: CTSSQARHQGGRVNEQFF.

CDR3 nucleotide sequence: TGTGCCAGCAGCCCTATAGCGGCAAGCACAGATACGCAGTATTTT. Amino acids: CASSPIAASTDTQYF. V usage is TRBV7-6 and J usage is TRBJ2-3, with TRBD2 as a possible D gene (6 bases). Trimming pared 5 bases from V and 0 bases from J, leaving 12 bases between. The CDR3 is 15 amino acids. The germline gives CDR1 SGHVS, CDR2 FNYEAQ.